A single sample is the source of the 14 T cell receptor beta chains below, sequenced in a study of T cell changes during pregnancy in multiple sclerosis. Measured with immunoSEQ multiplex PCR; TCRdb has only the in-frame clones, and not every one. The data contain 15,000 to 20,000 clones, approximately 90% of them seen just once; the ten biggest clones take up roughly 8.1%. This specimen was CD8+ T cells from peripheral blood mononuclear cells, taken in the second trimester of pregnancy. These receptors were collected from a female donor in good health, enrolled as a control in a pregnancy study.

The chain carries TRBV2 and TRBJ1-1, with TRBD1 matching 7 bases. With 6 bases clipped from V and 5 bases from J, the junction kept 15 bases outside the gene matches. The CDR3 sequence is 16 residues long. The V gene's germline CDR1 is SNHLY and CDR2 FYNNEI. The CDR3 nucleotides read TGTGCCAGCAGCGAGATGCGATTGACAGGGAGGACTGAAGCTTTCTTT. Translated: CASSEMRLTGRTEAFF.

The chain couples TRBV4-1 to TRBJ2-3; 8 bases align to TRBD1. The CDR3 is made up of 14 amino acids. Per germline, CDR1 MGHRA and CDR2 YSYEKL. V trimming: 3 bases; J trimming: 4 bases; junction bases outside the gene matches: 3. CDR3 sequence: CASSHGQGSDTQYF. CDR3 DNA: TGCGCCAGCAGCCACGGACAGGGCTCAGATACGCAGTATTTT.

V usage is TRBV27 and J usage is TRBJ1-2, with a tentative D call TRBD1 (6 bases). V gave up 5 bases and J gave up 5 bases, with 12 bases separating them. The CDR3 consists of 13 residues. Germline V lookup: CDR1 MNHEY, CDR2 SMNVEV (reference sequence). The CDR3 is CASSARRGYGYTF. CDR3 sequence (DNA): TGTGCCAGCAGTGCACGAAGGGGGTATGGCTACACCTTC.

The rearrangement joins TRBV19 to TRBJ2-1; 9 bases line up with TRBD2. Germline CDR1 and CDR2: LNHDA and SQIVND (reference sequence). This CDR3 region has 18 residues. J lost 6 bases, V lost 2 bases, and 14 bases had no gene match. The CDR3 nucleotides are TGTGCCAGTAGTATATTTCCCTCAGGGCGGGAGGGCCTCAATGAGCAGTTCTTC. Translated: CASSIFPSGREGLNEQFF.

This chain links TRBV19 with TRBJ1-2, with a tentative D call TRBD1 (5 bases). V was shortened by 6 bases and J by 7 bases, with 12 bases between the two germline ends. The CDR3 has 12 residues. Germline V lookup: CDR1 LNHDA, CDR2 SQIVND (reference sequence). The chain's CDR3 is CASSLGGAGYTF. The CDR3 nucleotides read TGTGCCAGTAGCTTGGGGGGAGCTGGCTACACCTTC.

The V call is TRBV27, the J call TRBJ2-5, with D possibly matching TRBD2 (6 bases). Germline lookup yields CDR1 MNHEY and CDR2 SMNVEV (reference sequence). Trimming removed 4 bases at V and 3 bases at J, with 12 bases between. CDR3 length: 14 residues. The DNA for the CDR3 is TGTGCCAGCAGTTCACGGGGGAATGAAGAGACCCAGTACTTC. Protein: CASSSRGNEETQYF.

The chain links TRBV6-5 to TRBJ1-1; TRBD1 aligns across 7 bases. CDR1 MNHEY and CDR2 SVGAGI come from the germline V gene. The junction had 9 bases not matched to a gene; V was cut back by 5 bases and J by 6 bases. This CDR3 comprises 14 residues. The CDR3 loop reads CASSIRLQGAEAFF. Here the CDR3 DNA reads TGTGCCAGCAGTATTCGGCTGCAGGGGGCTGAAGCTTTCTTT.

The gene calls are TRBV9 and TRBJ1-1; tentatively, D is TRBD1 (6 bases). CDR1 and CDR2 (germline): SGDLS, YYNGEE. Trimming removed 4 bases from V and 1 base from J, with 17 bases in between. This CDR3 comprises 16 residues. The CDR3 coding sequence is TGTGCCAGCAGCCCACCTGACGGACAGACGAACACTGAAGCTTTCTTT. The encoded protein is CASSPPDGQTNTEAFF.

Here the CDR3 DNA reads TGTGCCAGTAGTATAGCTCCGGACAGGGGGAGGTATGGCTACACCTTC. Its protein product is CASSIAPDRGRYGYTF. The V call is TRBV19, the J call TRBJ1-2, with 10 bases lining up with TRBD1. The CDR3 has 16 residues. Germline assignment: CDR1 LNHDA and CDR2 SQIVND (reference sequence). V lost 1 base, J lost 5 bases, and 7 bases stayed unmatched.

J is TRBJ2-2 and V is TRBV28, with D possibly being TRBD1 (6 bases). Trimming removed 5 bases at V and 3 bases at J, with 10 bases between. Germline lookup yields CDR1 MDHEN and CDR2 SYDVKM. The CDR3 has 14 residues. The CDR3 loop is CASSLQGHTGELFF. The CDR3 DNA reads TGTGCCAGCAGTCTACAGGGTCACACCGGGGAGCTGTTTTTT.

The chain couples TRBV6-1 to TRBJ2-5; D not certain. The CDR3 consists of 15 residues. Looked up from germline, CDR1 is MNHNS and CDR2 is SASEGT. Deletions cut 2 bases from V and 1 base from J, with 11 bases between. Written as DNA, the CDR3 is TGTGCCAGCAGTGAACTATCAGGATCCCAAGAGACCCAGTACTTC. Protein product: CASSELSGSQETQYF.

The CDR3 DNA is TGTGCCAGCAGTGACGAGGATGGGGCCAACGTCCTGACTTTC. Encoded protein: CASSDEDGANVLTF. The chain combines TRBV6-1 with TRBJ2-6; D is undetermined. The V and J ends lost 3 bases and 3 bases respectively, with 6 bases between them. The CDR3 length is 14 residues. Germline values: CDR1 MNHNS, CDR2 SASEGT.

The chain combines TRBV6-5 with TRBJ2-1; weak D call: TRBD2 (5 bases). The V end was cut by 0 bases, the J end by 1 base, with 10 bases between. Germline-derived CDR1 and CDR2 are MNHEY and SVGAGI. This CDR3 spans 16 amino acids. This CDR3 reads CASSYSKRTSYNEQFF. CDR3 DNA: TGTGCCAGCAGTTACTCTAAGAGGACTTCCTACAATGAGCAGTTCTTC.

The chain carries TRBV6-5 and TRBJ2-5; 7 positions match TRBD2. V shed 6 bases, J shed 4 bases, and the junction held 8 bases outside the gene matches. Germline CDR1 reads MNHEY; CDR2 reads SVGAGI. CDR3 length equals 14 residues. This CDR3 reads CASSPGERGETQYF. The DNA for the CDR3 is TGTGCCAGCAGCCCCGGGGAGCGGGGAGAGACCCAGTACTTC.